These 27 T cell receptor beta chains were all obtained from the same sample, sequenced in a study of T cell responses to AZD1222 COVID-19 vaccine. Repertoires were generated with immunoSEQ multiplex PCR, while TCRdb's copy carries only in-frame clones and drops some. The sample comprises roughly 110,000 clones, 90% of which are singletons, and roughly 8% rests with the top ten. The starting material was peripheral blood, obtained 28 days after the second AZD1222 dose. These receptor sequences come from an adult who received the AZD1222 COVID-19 vaccine.

J is TRBJ1-5 and V is TRBV7-8; D gene unclear. Per germline, CDR1 SGHVS and CDR2 FQNEAQ. There are 14 residues in the CDR3. Trimming shortened V by 4 bases and J by 3 bases, and 10 bases separated the two germline ends. The CDR3 loop is CASSSVRTNQPQHF. DNA for the CDR3: TGTGCCAGCAGCTCCGTGCGTACCAATCAGCCCCAGCATTTT.

The gene calls are TRBV3-1 (or the pseudogene TRBV3-2) and TRBJ2-7, with D possibly TRBD2 on 6 matching bases. The CDR3 runs 15 residues. Trimming stripped 2 bases from V and 4 bases from J, with 15 bases between. CDR1 and CDR2 (germline): LGHDT, YNNKEL (reference sequence). The CDR3 loop reads CASSQRQGRGYEQYF. The CDR3 region has the DNA TGTGCCAGCAGCCAACGGCAGGGTCGGGGGTACGAGCAGTACTTC.

This clone was recorded a few times. The V call is TRBV3-1 (or the pseudogene TRBV3-2), the J call TRBJ2-5; D possibly matches TRBD1 or TRBD2 (5 bases each). Germline values: CDR1 LGHDT, CDR2 YNNKEL (reference sequence). V was pared by 4 bases and J by 4 bases, with 10 bases between. The CDR3 totals 13 residues. The CDR3 nucleotides are TGTGCCAGCAGCCTGAGGGGCCGAGAGACCCAGTACTTC. This sequence encodes CASSLRGRETQYF.

The chain combines TRBV7-3 with TRBJ2-1, with D possibly TRBD2 on 6 matching bases. CDR1 and CDR2 from the germline V gene are SGHTA and FQGTGA. The CDR3 loop spans 13 amino acids. Trimming removed 6 bases at V and 1 base at J, with 7 bases between. The CDR3 loop reads CASSRGSYNEQFF. The CDR3 region has the DNA TGTGCCAGCAGTCGGGGGTCCTACAATGAGCAGTTCTTC.

The rearrangement links TRBV5-4 to TRBJ2-3; D call uncertain. The germline gives CDR1 SGHNT, CDR2 YYREEE (reference sequence). Between the trimmed V and J ends, which lost 4 bases and 8 bases, there was a span of 17 bases. CDR3 length: 14 residues. The CDR3 region has the DNA TGTGCCAGCAGCCCGGACGGACCACGCGGTACGCAGTATTTT. Protein: CASSPDGPRGTQYF.

The V call is TRBV5-3, the J call TRBJ2-7, with a tentative D call TRBD1 (6 bases). Being an ORF, TRBV5-3 has a function that is uncertain. With 6 bases removed from V and 5 bases from J, the gap between germline ends came to 15 bases. CDR3 length: 13 residues. CDR3 DNA sequence: TGTGCCAGAACCTCGCAGGGGATCCACGAGCAGTACTTC. Its protein is CARTSQGIHEQYF.

The chain carries TRBV30 and TRBJ1-2; unclear D gene. Trimming removed 1 base at V and 0 bases at J, with 12 bases between. Germline V gene lookup returns CDR1 GTSNPN and CDR2 SVGIG (reference sequence). This CDR3 contains 15 residues. The CDR3 nucleotides are TGTGCCTGGAGTGCGCTACAAACTGCTAACTATGGCTACACCTTC. This codes for CAWSALQTANYGYTF.

V and J are TRBV7-8 and TRBJ1-2, with D maybe TRBD1 (5 bases). V gave up 5 bases and J gave up 4 bases, with 14 bases separating them. This CDR3 comprises 14 residues. The germline gives CDR1 SGHVS, CDR2 FQNEAQ. The CDR3 nucleotides read TGTGCCAGCAGCCCTTCGCGCAGGGTCTATGGCTACACCTTC. This codes for CASSPSRRVYGYTF.

The chain recombines TRBV14 with TRBJ2-5, with D maybe TRBD2 (6 bases). The germline V gene encodes CDR1 SGHDN and CDR2 FVKESK. The CDR3 has 16 residues. Trimming removed 3 bases at V and 4 bases at J, with 18 bases between. CDR3 sequence (DNA): TGTGCCAGCAGCCACGGCCTCCAGGTGGGGGGAGAGACCCAGTACTTC. This sequence encodes CASSHGLQVGGETQYF.

V is TRBV7-9 and J is TRBJ2-1; no reliable D call. The CDR3 covers 13 residues. V lost 3 bases and J lost 8, with 11 bases in between. The germline V gene has CDR1 SEHNR and CDR2 FQNEAQ (reference sequence). CDR3 coding DNA: TGTGCCAGCAGCTTCCTCTTGGTCCATGAGCAGTTCTTC. Translated: CASSFLLVHEQFF.

The genes are TRBV9 and TRBJ2-3; D possibly corresponds to TRBD2 (6 bases). The CDR3 has 13 residues. In germline, CDR1 is SGDLS, CDR2 YYNGEE. V was clipped by 3 bases and J by 3 bases, with 8 bases between them. The CDR3 region is CASSGGVTDTQYF. The DNA for the CDR3 is TGTGCCAGCAGCGGGGGGGTGACAGATACGCAGTATTTT.

This chain connects TRBV6-1 to TRBJ2-1; D gene ambiguous. Germline assignment: CDR1 MNHNS and CDR2 SASEGT. Between the trimmed V and J ends, which lost 3 bases and 5 bases, there was a span of 17 bases. The CDR3 covers 16 residues. CDR3 amino acids: CASSDWAPITNNEQFF. CDR3 sequence (DNA): TGTGCCAGCAGTGATTGGGCCCCAATTACGAACAATGAGCAGTTCTTC.

The chain is built from TRBV28 and TRBJ2-6; TRBD1 matches 7 bases. The J segment lost 4 bases and the V segment lost 5 bases, leaving 11 bases of the junction unmatched. The CDR3 has 17 amino acids. CDR1 is MDHEN, CDR2 SYDVKM, per germline. The CDR3 DNA follows: TGTGCCAGCAGTCAACGGGACAGCCCTCCAGGGGCCAACGTCCTGACTTTC. Its protein is CASSQRDSPPGANVLTF.

The chain couples TRBV9 to TRBJ1-2, with D unresolved. V was cut by 2 bases and J by 0 bases, with 8 bases left in between. From germline, CDR1 is SGDLS and CDR2 YYNGEE. This CDR3 contains 14 residues. The CDR3 DNA sequence: TGTGCCAGCAGCGTCAGCAGAGCTAACTATGGCTACACCTTC. Its translation is CASSVSRANYGYTF.

The chain carries TRBV7-3 and TRBJ1-5, with unresolved D. Trimming removed 5 bases at V and 5 bases at J, with 10 bases between. The CDR3 runs 13 residues. Germline V gene lookup returns CDR1 SGHTA and CDR2 FQGTGA. CDR3 sequence (DNA): TGTGCCAGCAGCCGAAACCCAGATCAGCCCCAGCATTTT. Translated, it gives CASSRNPDQPQHF. Full variable domain (rest looked up from reference TRBV7-3 and TRBJ1-5): GAGVSQTPSNKVTEKGKYVELRCDPISGHTALYWYRQSLGQGPEFLIYFQGTGAADDSGLPNDRFFAVRPEGSVSTLKIQRTERGDSAVYLCASSRNPDQPQHFGDGTRLSIL.

The V call is TRBV6-5, the J call TRBJ2-7, with D maybe TRBD1 (5 bases). The V end was cut by 5 bases, the J end by 0 bases, with 11 bases between. Germline lookup yields CDR1 MNHEY and CDR2 SVGAGI. This CDR3 comprises 14 residues. CDR3: CASSPGFLSYEQYF. CDR3 bases: TGTGCCAGCAGTCCAGGGTTTCTCTCCTACGAGCAGTACTTC.

The chain has TRBV11-3 and TRBJ2-1; possible D gene TRBD1, 5 bases. The CDR3 runs to 15 residues. Trimming removed 1 base at V and 7 bases at J, with 14 bases between. Looked up from germline, CDR1 is SGHNT and CDR2 is YENEEA. This CDR3 is CASSLAQGSLNEQFF. DNA for the CDR3: TGTGCCAGCAGCTTAGCCCAGGGTAGTCTGAATGAGCAGTTCTTC.

V usage is TRBV18 and J usage is TRBJ1-1, with TRBD1 identical over 7 bases. This CDR3 contains 14 residues. J gave up 0 bases and V 6 bases, and 4 bases lay outside the gene matches. In germline, CDR1 is KGHSH, CDR2 LQKENI. The CDR3 nucleotides are TGTGCCAGCTCGCGGGACAGAGTGAACACTGAAGCTTTCTTT. It is translated as CASSRDRVNTEAFF.

The rearrangement links TRBV7-9 to TRBJ2-3, with D possibly matching TRBD1 (6 bases). Trimming cost V 4 bases and J 2 bases, with 13 bases left between them. Germline CDR1 and CDR2: SEHNR and FQNEAQ (reference sequence). This CDR3 contains 15 residues. The CDR3 DNA reads TGTGCCAGCAGCTACACCGGGACATTCACAGATACGCAGTATTTT. Protein product: CASSYTGTFTDTQYF. Filled out from reference TRBV7-9 and TRBJ2-3, the complete variable domain reads DTGVSQNPRHKITKRGQNVTFRCDPISEHNRLYWYRQTLGQGPEFLTYFQNEAQLEKSRLLSDRFSAERPKGSFSTLEIQRTEQGDSAMYLCASSYTGTFTDTQYFGPGTRLTVL.

The V and J genes are TRBV5-8 and TRBJ1-4; D remains unclear. V lost 4 bases to trimming and J lost 4 bases, with 11 bases between them. Germline CDR1 SGHTS, CDR2 YDEGEE. The length of the CDR3 is 14 residues. DNA for the CDR3: TGTGCCAGCAGCCGGAAGAGTTTTAATGAAAAACTGTTTTTT. It yields the protein CASSRKSFNEKLFF. The full variable domain, rest sourced from reference TRBV5-8 and TRBJ1-4, is EAGVTQSPTHLIKTRGQQATLRCSPISGHTSVYWYQQALGLGLQFLLWYDEGEERNRGNFPPRFSGRQFPNYSSELNVNALELEDSALYLCASSRKSFNEKLFFGSGTQLSVL.

J is TRBJ1-1 and V is TRBV19; TRBD1 might be the D (6 bases). The germline V and J ends were trimmed by 1 base and 7 bases, with 13 bases remaining between them. Germline V gene lookup returns CDR1 LNHDA and CDR2 SQIVND (reference sequence). This CDR3 is 14 amino acids long. This chain's CDR3 is CASSIAWEGGEAFF. CDR3 in DNA: TGTGCCAGTAGTATAGCGTGGGAGGGGGGTGAAGCTTTCTTT.

The CDR3: CASSITGVSHQPQHF. In DNA form, the CDR3 reads TGTGCCAGCAGTATCACAGGGGTCTCCCATCAGCCCCAGCATTTT. The V and J genes are TRBV27 and TRBJ1-5, with 7 bases identical to TRBD1. Germline CDR1 MNHEY, CDR2 SMNVEV (reference sequence). V gave up 5 bases and J gave up 5 bases; unmatched junction bases: 9. The CDR3 is made up of 15 amino acids.

This clone was detected many times. This rearrangement joins TRBV23-1 to TRBJ2-3; possibly TRBD2 for D (6 bases). TRBV23-1 is flagged as an ORF with uncertain function. CDR3 length: 16 amino acids. V gave up 4 bases and J gave up 3 bases, with 17 bases separating them. The DNA of the CDR3 is TGCGCCAGCAGTCCCGGGACGGGGGAGGAGACAGATACGCAGTATTTT. It codes for CASSPGTGEETDTQYF.

The rearrangement uses TRBV19 and TRBJ1-5; no firm D call. The CDR3 runs to 13 residues. Trimming cost V 8 bases and J 3 bases, with 11 bases left between them. Germline CDR1 is LNHDA and CDR2 is SQIVND (reference sequence). The CDR3 sequence: CASSLQPNQPQHF. In nucleotides, the CDR3 is TGTGCCAGTTCGCTACAGCCCAATCAGCCCCAGCATTTT.

The V gene is TRBV30, the J gene TRBJ1-2; D possibly corresponds to TRBD1 (5 bases). The CDR3 is made up of 13 amino acids. Germline V gene sequence: CDR1 GTSNPN, CDR2 SVGIG (reference sequence). Trimming pared 4 bases from V and 7 bases from J, leaving 16 bases between. CDR3 amino acids: CAWTQVRGSGYTF. CDR3 coding DNA: TGTGCCTGGACCCAAGTTAGGGGCAGTGGCTACACCTTC.

V usage is TRBV7-2 and J usage is TRBJ2-1, with 8 bases aligning to TRBD2. The CDR3 is made up of 17 amino acids. J lost 4 bases, V lost 5 bases, and 13 bases had no gene match. Germline loops: CDR1 SGHTA, CDR2 FQGNSA. The CDR3 DNA sequence: TGTGCCAGCAGCCCCCGCACCGGGGGGGCCGGTTACAATGAGCAGTTCTTC. Residues: CASSPRTGGAGYNEQFF.

This CDR3 reads CASPGGVYGYTF. CDR3 DNA sequence: TGTGCCAGCCCCGGGGGGGTCTATGGCTACACCTTC. V gene TRBV7-9 combines with J gene TRBJ1-2; D is possibly TRBD1 (5 bases). CDR1 is SEHNR and CDR2 is FQNEAQ in the germline V gene (reference sequence). The CDR3 totals 12 residues. The V and J ends lost 8 bases and 4 bases respectively, with 11 bases between them.